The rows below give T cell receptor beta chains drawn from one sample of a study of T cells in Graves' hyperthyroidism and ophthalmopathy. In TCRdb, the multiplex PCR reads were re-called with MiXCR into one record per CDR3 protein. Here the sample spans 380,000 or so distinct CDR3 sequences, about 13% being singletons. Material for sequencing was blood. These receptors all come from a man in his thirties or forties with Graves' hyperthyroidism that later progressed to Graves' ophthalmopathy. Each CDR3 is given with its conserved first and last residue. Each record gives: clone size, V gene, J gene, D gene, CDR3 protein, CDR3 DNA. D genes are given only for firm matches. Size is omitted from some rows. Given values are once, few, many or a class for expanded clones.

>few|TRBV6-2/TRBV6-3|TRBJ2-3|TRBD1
CAVRGDRGTDTQYF
TGTGCCGTCCGGGGGGACAGGGGCACAGATACGCAGTATTTT
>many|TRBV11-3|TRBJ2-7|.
CASSLETGTEQYF
TGTGCCAGCAGCTTAGAAACCGGGACCGAGCAGTACTTC
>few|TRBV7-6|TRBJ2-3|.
CASSYMTTDTQYF
TGTGCCAGCAGCTATATGACCACAGATACGCAGTATTTT
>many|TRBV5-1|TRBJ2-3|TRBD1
CASSEGQGRIDTQYF
TGCGCCAGCAGCGAGGGACAGGGAAGAATAGATACGCAGTATTTT
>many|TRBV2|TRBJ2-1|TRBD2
CASSWRGGNEQFF
TGTGCCAGCAGTTGGCGGGGGGGCAATGAGCAGTTCTTC
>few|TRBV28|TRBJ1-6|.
CASGSGNSPLHF
TGTGCCAGCGGGTCGGGGAATTCACCCCTCCACTTT
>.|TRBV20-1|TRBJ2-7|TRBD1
CSAPRQGPEQYF
TGCAGTGCTCCTCGACAGGGTCCCGAGCAGTACTTC
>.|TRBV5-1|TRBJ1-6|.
CASSSQGSYNSPLHF
TGCGCCAGCAGCTCACAGGGCTCCTATAATTCACCCCTCCACTTT
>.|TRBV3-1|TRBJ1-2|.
CASNTPGREGYTF
TGTGCCAGCAACACTCCGGGACGGGAGGGCTACACCTTC
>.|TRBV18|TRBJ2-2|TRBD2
CARSRGSGSGELFF
TGTGCCAGATCACGCGGGAGCGGGTCCGGGGAGCTGTTTTTT
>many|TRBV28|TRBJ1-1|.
CASSLPTTQLNTEAFF
TGTGCCAGCAGTTTACCCACGACGCAATTGAACACTGAAGCTTTCTTT
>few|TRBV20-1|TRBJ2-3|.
CSARASRQYF
TGCAGTGCTAGGGCCTCAAGGCAGTATTTT
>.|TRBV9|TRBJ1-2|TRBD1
CASSGGQVSNYGYTF
TGTGCCAGCAGCGGAGGACAGGTCTCTAACTATGGCTACACCTTC
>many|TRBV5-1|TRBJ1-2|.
CASSSQTRDTNYGYTF
TGCGCCAGCAGCTCGCAGACCAGGGACACTAACTATGGCTACACCTTC
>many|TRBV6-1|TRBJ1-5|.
CASCTDWGSIPQPQHF
TGTGCCAGCTGCACGGATTGGGGGAGCATCCCTCAGCCCCAGCATTTT
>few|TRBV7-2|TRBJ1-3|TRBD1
CASSSIYEGQTRNTIYF
TGTGCCAGCAGTTCGATTTATGAGGGACAGACAAGAAACACCATATATTTT
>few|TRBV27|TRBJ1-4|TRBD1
CASSFGQGRSEKLFF
TGTGCCAGCAGTTTCGGACAGGGACGGTCCGAAAAACTGTTTTTT
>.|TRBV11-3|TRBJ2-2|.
CASSPTGFERWDTGELFF
TGTGCCAGCAGCCCAACAGGGTTCGAGCGATGGGACACCGGGGAGCTGTTTTTT
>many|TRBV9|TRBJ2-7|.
CASSVGLRGDFSYEQYF
TGTGCCAGCAGCGTAGGGTTAAGGGGGGACTTCTCCTACGAGCAGTACTTC
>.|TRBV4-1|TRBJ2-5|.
CASSQSKNQGYQETQYF
TGCGCCAGCAGCCAGTCCAAGAACCAAGGGTACCAAGAGACCCAGTACTTC
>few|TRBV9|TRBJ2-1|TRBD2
CASSVEGLARDEQFF
TGTGCCAGCAGCGTGGAGGGACTAGCGAGGGATGAGCAGTTCTTC
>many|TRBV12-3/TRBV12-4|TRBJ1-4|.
CASSQPGPDEKLFF
TGTGCCAGCAGTCAACCGGGACCCGATGAAAAACTGTTTTTT
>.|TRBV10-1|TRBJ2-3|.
CASSRQISTDTQYF
TGCGCCAGCAGTAGACAAATCAGCACAGATACGCAGTATTTT
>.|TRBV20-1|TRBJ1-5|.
CSARDSGRPSNQPQHF
TGCAGTGCTAGAGATTCAGGACGGCCTAGCAATCAGCCCCAGCATTTT
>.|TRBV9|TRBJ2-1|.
CASSPPGRYNEQFF
TGTGCCAGCAGCCCCCCGGGGCGGTACAATGAGCAGTTCTTC
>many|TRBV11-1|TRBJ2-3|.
CASSLGPNTDTQYF
TGTGCCAGCAGCTTGGGACCAAACACAGATACGCAGTATTTT
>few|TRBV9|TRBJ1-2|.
CASSADSPYGYTF
TGTGCCAGCAGCGCCGACAGTCCGTATGGCTACACCTTC
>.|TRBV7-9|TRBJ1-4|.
CASSFQGSTNEKLFF
TGTGCCAGCAGCTTCCAGGGTTCGACTAATGAAAAACTGTTTTTT
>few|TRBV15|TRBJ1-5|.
CATSRGRGAAQPQHF
TGTGCCACCAGCAGAGGTAGGGGAGCGGCTCAGCCCCAGCATTTT
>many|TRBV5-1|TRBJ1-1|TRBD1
CASSGMTGGKITEAFF
TGCGCCAGCAGCGGCATGACAGGGGGCAAGATCACTGAAGCTTTCTTT
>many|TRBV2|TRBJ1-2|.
CASKGAGYATNYGYTF
TGTGCCAGCAAGGGAGCAGGGTACGCGACTAACTATGGCTACACCTTC
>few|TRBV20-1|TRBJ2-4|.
CSAPPSGENIQYF
TGCAGTGCCCCTCCGTCGGGGGAAAACATTCAGTACTTC
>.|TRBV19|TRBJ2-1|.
CASRIPGTAYNEQFF
TGTGCCAGTAGGATTCCCGGGACCGCCTACAATGAGCAGTTCTTC
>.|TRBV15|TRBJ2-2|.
CATSRDVVSKTNTGELFF
TGTGCCACCAGCAGAGATGTCGTTTCGAAAACGAACACCGGGGAGCTGTTTTTT
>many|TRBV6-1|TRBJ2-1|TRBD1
CASSATPDRDYNEQFF
TGTGCCAGCAGTGCTACGCCGGACAGGGATTACAATGAGCAGTTCTTC
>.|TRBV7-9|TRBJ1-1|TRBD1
CATGGKDTEAFF
TGTGCCACAGGGGGCAAGGACACTGAAGCTTTCTTT
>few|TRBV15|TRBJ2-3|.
CATSRAPGGLTDTQYF
TGTGCCACCAGCAGAGCCCCGGGGGGCCTCACAGATACGCAGTATTTT
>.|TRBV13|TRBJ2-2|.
CASSLWRTGELFF
TGTGCCAGCAGCTTGTGGAGGACCGGGGAGCTGTTTTTT
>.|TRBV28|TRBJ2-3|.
CASSLSYHDTQYF
TGTGCCAGCAGTTTATCTTATCACGATACGCAGTATTTT
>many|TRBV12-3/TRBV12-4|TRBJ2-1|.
CASRTGDYYNEQFF
TGTGCCAGCAGGACAGGAGATTACTACAATGAGCAGTTCTTC
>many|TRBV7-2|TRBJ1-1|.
CASSLLGHPNTEAFF
TGTGCCAGCAGCTTACTGGGACACCCGAACACTGAAGCTTTCTTT
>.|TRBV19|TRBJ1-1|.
CAGTPAPGFPEAFF
TGTGCCGGTACCCCCGCGCCGGGTTTCCCTGAAGCTTTCTTT
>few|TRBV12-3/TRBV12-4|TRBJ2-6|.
CASSLRREIGANVLTF
TGTGCCAGCAGTTTAAGGCGTGAGATTGGGGCCAACGTCCTGACTTTC
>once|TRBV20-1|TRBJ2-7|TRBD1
CSARGTSGQDVYEQYF
TGCAGTGCTAGAGGAACTTCGGGACAGGACGTCTACGAGCAGTACTTC
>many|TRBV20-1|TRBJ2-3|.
CSARSGADTQYF
TGCAGTGCTCGTTCAGGGGCAGATACGCAGTATTTT
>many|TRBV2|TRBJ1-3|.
CASSEWVGSSGNTIYF
TGTGCCAGCAGTGAATGGGTCGGGAGCTCTGGAAACACCATATATTTT
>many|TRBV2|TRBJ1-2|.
CASGVEIYGYTF
TGTGCCAGCGGAGTTGAAATCTATGGCTACACCTTC
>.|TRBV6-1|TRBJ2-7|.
CASSRGDPLSYEQYF
TGTGCCAGCAGTCGCGGGGACCCCCTCTCCTACGAGCAGTACTTC
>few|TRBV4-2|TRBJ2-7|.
CASSQEDSVESYEQYF
TGTGCCAGCAGCCAAGAGGACAGCGTAGAATCCTACGAGCAGTACTTC
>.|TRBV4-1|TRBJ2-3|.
CASSQEFNRETDTQYF
TGCGCCAGCAGCCAAGAGTTCAACAGGGAAACAGATACGCAGTATTTT
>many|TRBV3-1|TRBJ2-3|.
CASSQGFSGWGDTQYF
TGTGCCAGCAGCCAAGGTTTCAGCGGTTGGGGCGATACGCAGTATTTT